This TCR beta chain appears in the sequencing data of a study of OX40 agonist ivuxolimab in advanced cancers. Measured with immunoSEQ multiplex PCR; TCRdb has only the in-frame clones, and not every one. The sample comprises around 50,000 clones, approximately 92% of which are singletons, and approximately 10% rests with the top ten. Sequenced material: CD4+ or CD8+ T cells sorted from blood, taken in a trial of the OX40 agonist ivuxolimab. This sequence was found in an adult with an advanced solid tumor such as melanoma, head and neck, liver or kidney cancer.

CDR3 in DNA: TGTGCCAGCAGCAGCGGACAGGGGGGGACCGGGGAGCTGTTTTTT. Protein: CASSSGQGGTGELFF. The V and J genes are TRBV7-2 and TRBJ2-2; 10 bases are shared with TRBD1. Germline CDR1 and CDR2: SGHTA and FQGNSA. The V gene end was trimmed by 5 bases and the J gene end by 5 bases; junction bases not matched to a gene: 5. The CDR3 is made up of 15 amino acids.